The sequence of this T cell receptor beta chain was determined in a study of T cells after yellow fever vaccination. Overall study findings and caveats: Repertoires sorted by FACS could include abundant clonotypes that are contaminants from the bulk population.

The CDR3 covers 12 residues. With 7 bases removed from V and 6 bases from J, the gap between germline ends came to 9 bases. Germline V gene lookup returns CDR1 MNHNY and CDR2 SVGAGI (reference sequence). Many counts were recorded for this clonotype. The antigen is undetermined. TCRdb re-derived calls from the 5' RACE reads in MiXCR, one entry per CDR3 protein. The table records under 95,000 distinct CDR3 sequences, around 7.8% of them present only once. The input for sequencing was CD8+ T cells sorted from PBMCs, taken 10 days after the first yellow fever vaccination. The source is a young man who received the YFV17D yellow fever vaccine. V usage is TRBV6-6 and J usage is TRBJ1-4; D gene unclear. CDR3 DNA: TGTGCCAGCACCCACCCCGATGAAAAACTGTTTTTT. Translated, it gives CASTHPDEKLFF.